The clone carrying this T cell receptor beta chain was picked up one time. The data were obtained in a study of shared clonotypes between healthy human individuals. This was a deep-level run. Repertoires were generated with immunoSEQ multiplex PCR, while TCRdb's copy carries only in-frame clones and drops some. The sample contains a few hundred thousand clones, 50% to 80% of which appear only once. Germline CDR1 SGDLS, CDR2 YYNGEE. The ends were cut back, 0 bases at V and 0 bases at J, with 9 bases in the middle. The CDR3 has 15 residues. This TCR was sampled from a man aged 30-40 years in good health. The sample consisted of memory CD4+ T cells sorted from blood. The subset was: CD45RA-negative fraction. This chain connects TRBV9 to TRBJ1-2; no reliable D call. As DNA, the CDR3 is TGTGCCAGCAGCGTAGCTGGGATACCTAACTATGGCTACACCTTC. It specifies CASSVAGIPNYGYTF.